The text below deals with one T cell receptor (beta chain). The antigen this receptor binds is unknown. The record has no base qualities; no much larger clone is one base away. This sample is drawn from a study of control samples from healthy donors and cancer patients (dated by TCRdb to the early 2020s). V has 7 bases trimmed and J has 2 bases trimmed; junction bases matching no gene number 4. Counted from cysteine to phenylalanine, this CDR3 has 13 amino acids. Here the CDR3 DNA is all that survives: 39 bases in frame from base 1. CDR1 and CDR2, per the germline V gene, are SGHTA and FQGNSA. Libraries were built with the immunoSEQ multiplex PCR assay. Drawn from immuneACCESS, this table holds only the in-frame rearrangements with V and J called that TCRdb kept. Clones are partly lost; checked studies trace under half to an unresolved V gene and leave the rest unexplained. The sample table shows over 85,000 clones, and less than 90% are seen once. Of the sample, roughly a tenth falls within the top ten clones.

This TCR came from a woman aged 50 to 60 with colorectal cancer. Recombination joined TRBV7-2 with TRBJ2-5; 7 bases in the middle match TRBD1. Material: PBMCs. Here the CDR3 is given as CASNRDRQETQYF. The bases are TGTGCCAGCAACCGGGACAGACAAGAGACCCAGTACTTC.